A single sample gave rise to the 22 T cell receptor beta chains below, sequenced in a study of CD8+CD57+ T cells in acquired aplastic anemia. CDR3 and TCR beta VDJ profiling relied on a genomic DNA template. From the reads, TCRdb called clonotypes with MiXCR, one entry per CDR3 protein. This table holds a few hundred thousand distinct CDR3 sequences, roughly 64% found once. Sequencing input: sorted CD4+, CD8+, or CD8+CD57+ T cells (not recorded which) from PBMCs. The receptor source for this set is a human donor in good health, serving as a control.

The CDR3 loop is CASSHHAADTYEQYF. The CDR3 DNA follows: TGCGCCAGCAGTCACCACGCAGCGGATACCTACGAGCAGTACTTC. The chain recombines TRBV10-2 with TRBJ2-7; D may be TRBD2 (5 bases). Trimming took off 5 bases at V and 2 bases at J, with 16 bases between the two ends. The CDR3 extends over 15 amino acids. The germline CDR1 and CDR2 sequences are WSHSY and SAAADI.

J is TRBJ1-1 and V is TRBV20-1; D unresolved. Trimming cost V 0 bases and J 6 bases, with 14 bases left between them. Germline-derived CDR1 and CDR2 are DFQATT and SNEGSKA (reference sequence). The CDR3 consists of 14 residues. The chain's CDR3 is CSARELEGDAEAFF. The CDR3 DNA sequence: TGCAGTGCTAGAGAGCTAGAGGGAGACGCTGAAGCTTTCTTT.

The chain carries TRBV5-5 and TRBJ1-5, with unresolved D. Trimming removed 5 bases at V and 2 bases at J, with 11 bases between. CDR1 is SGHKS and CDR2 is YYEKEE in the germline V gene (reference sequence). The CDR3 runs 14 residues. Here the CDR3 reads CASSFEARNQPQHF. DNA of the CDR3: TGTGCCAGCAGTTTTGAGGCGCGCAATCAGCCCCAGCATTTT.

V and J are TRBV19 and TRBJ2-3; a possible D gene is TRBD2 (6 bases). Germline V CDR1 and CDR2: LNHDA, SQIVND (reference sequence). V was pared by 4 bases and J by 9 bases, with 8 bases between. The CDR3 sequence is 11 residues long. For the CDR3, the DNA is TGTGCCAGTAGTAAGGAGGGCACGCAGTATTTT. Translating it yields CASSKEGTQYF. Variable domain in full (rest from reference TRBV19 and TRBJ2-3): DGGITQSPKYLFRKEGQNVTLSCEQNLNHDAMYWYRQDPGQGLRLIYYSQIVNDFQKGDIAEGYSVSREKKESFPLTVTSAQKNPTAFYLCASSKEGTQYFGPGTRLTVL.

The J gene is TRBJ1-1, the V gene TRBV20-1; D is possibly TRBD1 (5 bases). CDR3 size: 14 residues. Germline CDR1 is DFQATT and CDR2 is SNEGSKA (reference sequence). Trimming took 4 bases from V and 6 from J, leaving 18 bases between them. The CDR3 nucleotides read TGCAGTGCTATGTTTGGGGCCTACGAGCCTGAAGCTTTCTTT. Protein: CSAMFGAYEPEAFF.

As regards this clonotype: The CDR3 does not end in the conserved phenylalanine or tryptophan, so this is likely a read error. The DNA is left out, because the CDR3 cannot be placed on it with certainty; the CDR3 is given as TCRdb lists it. The J gene is TRBJ2-7, the V gene TRBV29-1; TRBD1, the D gene given by the table, was not confirmed from the DNA. Termini included, the CDR3 measures 16 amino acids. Per germline, CDR1 SQVTM and CDR2 ANQGSEA. The CDR3 loop is CSAIGSTVTNSYDPGT.

This clonotype was detected only once. The chain is built from TRBV20-1 and TRBJ2-1, with D perhaps TRBD2 (5 bases). Trimming pared 0 bases from V and 7 bases from J, leaving 16 bases between. The CDR3 covers 15 residues. Germline V gives CDR1 DFQATT, CDR2 SNEGSKA (reference sequence). The CDR3 DNA is TGCAGTGCTAGAGATGAGAAGGGAGAATTGAATGAGCAGTTCTTC. It encodes CSARDEKGELNEQFF.

The genes are TRBV7-3 and TRBJ2-7; 9 bases line up with TRBD1. V shed 5 bases, J shed 6 bases, and the junction held 8 bases outside the gene matches. The germline CDR1 and CDR2 sequences are SGHTA and FQGTGA. The CDR3 consists of 14 residues. The CDR3 nucleotides read TGTGCCAGCAGCGTCGGGACAGGGCTGTCCGAGCAGTACTTC. Translating gives CASSVGTGLSEQYF.

Notes on this clonotype: The junction does not match germline at one end; this may be a read error. This chain joins TRBV5-1 and TRBJ1-2, with 9 bases that match TRBD1. This CDR3 is 15 amino acids long. The germline gives CDR1 SGHRS, CDR2 YFSETQ. DNA of the CDR3: TGTGCCAGCAGCTTCCGGGACAGGGTGCGCATCGGCTACACCTTC. Residues: CASSFRDRVRIGYTF.

Details on this clonotype: Given a much more abundant clone one base away, this may be a read error. The conserved phenylalanine or tryptophan is not found at the CDR3 terminus, so this likely reflects a read error. The chain recombines TRBV3-1 with TRBJ2-7; D uncertain. The V gene's germline CDR1 is LGHDT and CDR2 YNNKEL (reference sequence). CDR3 length: 13 residues. The V and J ends lost 0 bases and 7 bases respectively, with 10 bases between them. CDR3 region: CASSQDRVGEQYS. CDR3 nucleotide sequence: TGTGCCAGCAGCCAAGATCGGGTCGGGGAGCAGTACTCC.

On this clonotype: An end of the junction differs from the germline gene, which may be a read error. The rearrangement joins TRBV7-3 to TRBJ1-1, with unresolved D. Germline CDR1 reads SGHTA; CDR2 reads FQGTGA. The CDR3 sequence is 13 residues long. This CDR3 reads CATSRERGLEAFF. The DNA for the CDR3 is TGTGCCACCAGCCGAGAGCGAGGGCTTGAAGCTTTCTTT.

Of note for this clonotype: The junction differs from germline at one of its ends, possibly a read error. This chain joins TRBV20-1 and TRBJ1-2, with a tentative D call TRBD1 (5 bases). Germline-derived CDR1 and CDR2 are DFQATT and SNEGSKA (reference sequence). This CDR3 has 11 residues. The CDR3 is CSVVNRGGEAF. For the CDR3, the DNA is TGCAGCGTTGTCAATCGCGGGGGGGAGGCCTTC.

As regards this clonotype: The junction departs from the called germline gene at one end, perhaps through a read error. The chain couples TRBV2 to TRBJ2-3, with a weak D call TRBD1 (6 bases). Germline values: CDR1 SNHLY, CDR2 FYNNEI. The CDR3 is 16 amino acids. The CDR3, as DNA: TGTGCCAGCGGTGAAGCGCTTCAGGGGCTCGGGGACACTGAAGCTTTT. Translation gives CASGEALQGLGDTEAF.

This sequence joins TRBV7-2 and TRBJ2-5; 10 bases agree with TRBD2. Germline CDR1 SGHTA, CDR2 FQGNSA. The CDR3 spans 16 residues. The V and J ends lost 1 base and 0 bases, in that order; junction bases with no gene match: 2. In DNA, the CDR3 is TGTGCCAGCAGCTTAGGGCTAGCGGGGGACCAAGAGACCCAGTACTTC. Translated: CASSLGLAGDQETQYF.

This rearrangement joins TRBV20-1 to TRBJ2-7, with 7 bases lining up with TRBD1. V was clipped by 1 base and J by 6 bases; unmatched bases: 12. CDR1 DFQATT and CDR2 SNEGSKA come from the germline V gene (reference sequence). The CDR3 has 15 residues. The CDR3 loop is CSARVPRQGWPEQYF. In DNA form, the CDR3 reads TGCAGTGCTAGAGTACCTCGACAGGGATGGCCCGAGCAGTACTTC.

This clonotype was detected only once. The junction does not match germline at one end; this may be a read error. The V gene is TRBV7-2, the J gene TRBJ1-2; TRBD1 might be the D (5 bases). The CDR3 loop spans 12 amino acids. Germline V gives CDR1 SGHTA, CDR2 FQGNSA. The CDR3 coding sequence is TGTGCCAGCCGGGGCAATCACTATAGCTACACCTTC. Amino acid sequence: CASRGNHYSYTF. The whole variable domain, filled in from reference TRBV7-2 and TRBJ1-2, reads GAGVSQSPSNKVTEKGKDVELRCDPISGHTALYWYRQSLGQGLEFLIYFQGNSAPDKSGLPSDRFSAERTGGSVSTLTIQRTQQEDSAVYLCASRGNHYSYTFGSGTRLTVV.

In regard to this clonotype: At one boundary the junction diverges from the germline segment, which might be a read error. The V call is TRBV9, the J call TRBJ2-5; D unresolved. CDR1 and CDR2 from the germline V gene are SGDLS and YYNGEE. The CDR3 runs to 13 residues. The CDR3 coding sequence is TGTGCCAGCAGCGTGTCGGGTCAAGTCTACGAGCACTTC. This encodes CASSVSGQVYEHF.

This clonotype was recorded only once. Being one base from a much bigger clone, this may be a read error. The chain employs TRBV10-3 and TRBJ1-1; maybe TRBD1 (6 bases). There are 15 residues in the CDR3. Germline V gene lookup returns CDR1 ENHRY and CDR2 SYGVKD. V was shortened by 6 bases and J by 5 bases, with 19 bases between the two germline ends. The CDR3 bases are TGTGCCATCAGCCCCACTCGGGACATCTCGACTGAAGCTTTCTTT. Its translation is CAISPTRDISTEAFF.

The chain uses TRBV9 and TRBJ1-2, with 8 nucleotides matching TRBD1. With V trimmed by 4 bases and J by 1 base, 6 bases remained unmatched. Germline V CDR1 and CDR2: SGDLS, YYNGEE. The CDR3 is 15 amino acids. The DNA for the CDR3 is TGTGCCAGCAGCCCCCACGGACAGGGTAACTATGGCTACACCTTC. This translates into CASSPHGQGNYGYTF.

A single count supports this clonotype. The chain employs TRBV7-2 and TRBJ1-2; the D is unclear. Trimming left V 4 bases short and J 8 bases short, with 20 bases between. Germline V gene lookup returns CDR1 SGHTA and CDR2 FQGNSA. The CDR3 runs 15 residues. As DNA, the CDR3 is TGTGCCAGCAGCTCAGAGGAAAGCGCTAACCAGGGCTACACCTTC. Its translation: CASSSEESANQGYTF.

V and J are TRBV20-1 and TRBJ2-7; D remains ambiguous. The CDR3 loop spans 11 amino acids. Germline V gene data show CDR1 as DFQATT and CDR2 as SNEGSKA (reference sequence). Trimming stripped 6 bases from V and 5 bases from J, with 11 bases between. The CDR3 is CSATPAHEQYF. DNA of the CDR3: TGCAGTGCCACACCGGCGCACGAGCAGTACTTC.

V and J are TRBV7-4 and TRBJ1-6; no reliable D call. The CDR3 is 13 amino acids. The V gene's germline CDR1 is SGHVT and CDR2 SQSDAQ. Trimming pared 5 bases from V and 13 bases from J, leaving 15 bases between. In DNA, the CDR3 is TGTGCCAGCAGCGTGGGTGGCCGTTACCCCCTCCACTTT. Amino acids: CASSVGGRYPLHF.